This T cell receptor beta chain emerged from a study of identical twins (dated by TCRdb to the mid-2010s). Background for the entire study: To test whether fetal clonotypes persist, the study used deep sequencing on TCR alpha and beta repertoires from monozygotic twins, unrelated adults of various ages, and cord blood. To rule out contamination, replicate twin experiments were performed at different times with different library preparation protocols. Overall study outcomes, separate from this receptor: Fewer insertions were carried by abundant cord blood beta clonotypes; a weaker similar trend was observed in young adult naive repertoires, while no such trend was observed in memory repertoires. Excess twin sharing in beta out-of-frame sequences was weaker because fewer shared sequences lowered the signal-to-noise ratio. Invariant T cells such as MAIT and iNKT could partly confound zero-insertion analyses, although diverse VJ usage argued against such confounding for most clonotypes. Conclusions relied on cross-sectional statistical analysis, since the same donors could not be followed over many years. Recombination models systematically underestimated out-of-frame TCR alpha sharing in monozygotic twins but agreed with sharing between unrelated individuals. Compared with coincidental sharing between unrelated individuals, an excess of low generation-probability sequences was observed among out-of-frame TCR alpha sequences shared between twins.

Reading from cysteine to phenylalanine, the CDR3 counts 15 amino acids. Only CDR3 DNA is held: 45 bases, read in frame from base 1. CDR1 MNHNS and CDR2 SASEGT were looked up in the germline V gene. Trimming at the junction amounts to 6 bases on V and 2 bases on J, and the germline ends lie 16 bases apart. The library was made by 5' RACE. The sequencing machine was an Illumina HiSeq 2000. A universal primer binding site was added through template switching, and the final cDNA carried a unique molecular identifier so that TCR cDNA molecules could be counted accurately. Specific primers in the conserved constant-segment region were used to synthesize first-strand cDNA for TCR alpha and beta chains. To control for contamination, every cDNA library was double barcoded, receiving both a SMART-Mk sample barcode and Illumina barcodes. TruSeq adapter sequences, together with Illumina sample barcodes, were added in two successive PCR steps. The Illumina HiSeq platform was used with custom primers to sequence TCR alpha and beta cDNA libraries. The paper's processing steps were these. Unique molecular identifiers were extracted from raw reads with MiGEC, and CDR3 positions were determined with MiXCR. Recombination models were inferred per individual with the repgenHMM and IGoR tools using an EM algorithm. Shared clonotypes were analyzed with the tcR package in R, and sharing was normalized by the product of cloneset sizes. To study raw recombination free of thymic and clonal selection effects, out-of-frame nonproductive sequences were analyzed. Using fastp at Q25 and MiXCR, TCRdb reprocessed the public reads and kept productive beta chains. CDR3 protein duplicates are merged, each entry listing the most common genes and DNA. These V and J calls are TCRdb output, not the study's own analysis. This sample comprises approximately 700,000 distinct CDR3 sequences, 18% of them detected only once. Around 13% of the sample is in the top ten clones.

On this clonotype itself: No antigen is known for it. Base qualities are not at hand, and no much larger clone is one base apart.

Every donor in the study was a healthy Caucasian. The twin cohort comprised three pairs of female monozygotic twins, all aged about 18 to 29 years. Peripheral blood mononuclear cells were the source from which RNA for the TCR libraries was isolated. This same sample was also taken into another study, of T cells expressing NK-cell markers. As noted in the second study: Fewer than ten donors provided sorted CD3+CD56+NKG2C+, CD3+CD56+NKG2C- and CD3+CD56-NKG2C+ T-cell subsets, whose TCR beta-chain repertoires were profiled. Seven of the eight sequenced donors were HCMV-seropositive and one was HCMV-seronegative. In several experiments an anti-gammadeltaTCR antibody was added to restrict sorting to alphabetaTCR-expressing T cells. In more than five donors, the dominant CD3+CD56+NKG2C+ clonotypes ranked among the top 10 CD8+ clonotypes, making up roughly 1.0-8% of CD8+ T cells. Those dominant clonotypes were again the most abundant among CD3+CD56-NKG2C+ cells in several donors, at roughly 25-60.1%. Whether the expanded NKG2C-expressing T cell clones were specific for HCMV antigens remained unclear. The study sequenced eight donors, all healthy volunteers chosen at random: three men and five women. HCMV-specific IgG was detected in serum with a commercial ELISA kit to determine HCMV serostatus. For six donors, bulk peripheral blood T-cell repertoires were additionally sequenced from unsorted PBMC. Reads were demultiplexed and grouped by UMI with MIGEC, and clonotypes were assembled and quantified with MiTCR. To exclude erroneous sequences, any TCR cDNA sequence not supported by at least two reads was discarded. The tcR package was used for downstream repertoire analysis, with clonotypes matched between fractions based on CDR3 nucleotide sequence plus V segment. VDJmatch was used to annotate antigen specificity against VDJdb, with one amino acid substitution in CDR3 permitted.

The sample comprised PBMCs. The chain is assembled from TRBV6-1 and TRBJ1-2; perhaps TRBD1 is the D gene, with 5 bases matching. This clonotype originated in a woman aged 18 to 35 in good health. The CDR3 region: CASSRQPFLNYGYTF. The sequenced DNA is TGTGCCAGCAGCCGACAGCCATTCTTAAACTATGGCTACACCTTC.